This T cell receptor (beta chain) was sequenced during a study of blood T cell repertoires in COVID-19. Methods used by the authors: Estimates of nucleated cell counts were drawn from the amplification of reference gene primers. Sequencing used immunoSEQ multiplex PCR; TCRdb keeps in-frame clones, though not all of them. V and J calls and clone size are copied from that table; D and trimming were computed from the DNA. The repertoire holds more than 150,000 clones, about 86% seen once, with roughly 7% in the top ten. CDR3 length: 14 amino acids. CDR1 and CDR2 from the germline V gene are SQVTM and ANQGSEA. V gave up 3 bases and J gave up 1 base, with 9 bases separating them.

Sequenced material: peripheral blood. The chain links TRBV29-1 to TRBJ2-2; D is possibly TRBD1 (6 bases). The TCR originated in a middle-aged man with active or convalescent COVID-19. The CDR3 protein is CSVERGGNTGELFF. The CDR3 DNA follows: TGCAGCGTTGAGCGAGGGGGGAACACCGGGGAGCTGTTTTTT.